The rows below give T cell receptor beta chains drawn from one sample of a study of cytomegalovirus exposure and HLA in healthy donors. Using immunoSEQ multiplex PCR, the repertoire was profiled, and TCRdb retains in-frame clones only, with some absent. The repertoire holds about 120,000 clones, with less than 80% as singletons. Sequenced input: PBMCs. These receptors were obtained from a woman aged 50 to 65 in good health and CMV-seronegative. The CDR3 runs from the conserved cysteine through the conserved F or W. A D gene is named only where the DNA matches it firmly. Only some rows state a clone size, as once, few, many or a class for expanded clones.

d_gene	v_gene	abundance	j_gene	CDR3nt	CDR3aa
TRBD1	TRBV7-2	-	TRBJ1-1	TGTGCCAGCAGCCCCCCGACAGGGACGAACACTGAAGCTTTCTTT	CASSPPTGTNTEAFF
TRBD1	TRBV6-5	few	TRBJ2-7	TGTGCCAGCAGGCCCCGACAGGGTAGCTCCTACGAGCAGTACTTC	CASRPRQGSSYEQYF
TRBD2	TRBV10-3	-	TRBJ2-3	TGTGCCACTCGACCTAGCGGGAGTGAGTCAGATACGCAGTATTTT	CATRPSGSESDTQYF
TRBD1	TRBV4-1	-	TRBJ2-7	TGCGCCAGCAGTGAAGGGACAGGGGGCTACGAGCAGTACTTC	CASSEGTGGYEQYF
-	TRBV5-1	few	TRBJ2-3	TGCGCCAGCAGCTTAGGACAGAGCACAGATACGCAGTATTTT	CASSLGQSTDTQYF
-	TRBV13	-	TRBJ2-7	TGTGCCAGCAGCTTTCGGCAGGGATCACACGAGCAGTACTTC	CASSFRQGSHEQYF
-	TRBV5-3	-	TRBJ1-1	TGTGCCAGAAGCTTTTCCAGGGTGCTGAACACTGAAGCTTTCTTT	CARSFSRVLNTEAFF
TRBD1	TRBV6-5	few	TRBJ1-1	TGTGCCAGCAGTGGTACAGGGGGCATTACTGAAGCTTTCTTT	CASSGTGGITEAFF
-	TRBV19	-	TRBJ1-5	TGTGCCAGTAGTATAGATCTGGTACAGTCAAATAGCAATCAGCCCCAGCATTTT	CASSIDLVQSNSNQPQHF
TRBD1	TRBV4-3	once	TRBJ1-5	TGCGCCAGCAGCCAGGTACCGGGACAGGGGGGTCATCATTTT	CASSQVPGQGGHHF
-	TRBV9	-	TRBJ2-2	TGTGCCAGCAGCGTCGGCGGGTCTACCGGGGAGCTGTTTTTT	CASSVGGSTGELFF
-	TRBV7-5	-	TRBJ1-4	TGTGCCAGAAGCTCCAGGGCTGGGGTAAATGAAAAACTGTTTTTT	CARSSRAGVNEKLFF
-	TRBV30	-	TRBJ2-6	TGTGCCTGGAAATTTATCGCGTCTGGGGCCAACGTCCTGACTTTC	CAWKFIASGANVLTF
-	TRBV6-5	-	TRBJ2-5	TGTGCCAGCAAGATGACTCCTTCCCAAGAGACCCAGTACTTC	CASKMTPSQETQYF
TRBD2	TRBV28	-	TRBJ2-5	TGTGCCAGCAGCCGGGGGGGGGCTGGGCAAGAGACCCAGTACTTC	CASSRGGAGQETQYF
TRBD1	TRBV5-1	-	TRBJ2-7	TGCGCCAGCAGCCCACAGGGGATGGACTACGAGCAGTACTTC	CASSPQGMDYEQYF
-	TRBV28	-	TRBJ1-5	TGTGCCAGCAGCCTTAGTTCTGAGCCCCAGCATTTT	CASSLSSEPQHF
TRBD1	TRBV29-1	-	TRBJ2-5	TGCAGCGCTTCCGGGACAGGGGGGACCCAGTACTTC	CSASGTGGTQYF
-	TRBV9	-	TRBJ2-7	TGTGCCAGCAGCGTCCAACTGTCGGGTAGCGAGCAGTACTTC	CASSVQLSGSEQYF
TRBD1	TRBV19	few	TRBJ2-5	TGTGCCAGTAGTATAGATGGAAAGGACAGGGCAGTCACAGAGACCCAGTACTTC	CASSIDGKDRAVTETQYF
-	TRBV28	-	TRBJ2-6	TGTGCCAGCAGGGGCACCTCTGGGGCCAACGTCCTGACTTTC	CASRGTSGANVLTF
-	TRBV15	few	TRBJ1-5	TGTGCCACCAGCAGAGACAGGGGAGAGCCCCAGCATTTT	CATSRDRGEPQHF
TRBD1	TRBV29-1	-	TRBJ2-3	TGCAGCGTTGAGGTGGTGGGACAGGGGGTAGATACGCAGTATTTT	CSVEVVGQGVDTQYF
-	TRBV30	-	TRBJ1-1	TGTGCCTGGGCTAGACAGCCAAACACTGAAGCTTTCTTT	CAWARQPNTEAFF
TRBD1	TRBV10-3	-	TRBJ2-7	TGTGCCTCTACAGGGGGCGGAACCCACTACGAGCAGTACTTC	CASTGGGTHYEQYF
TRBD1	TRBV6-6	-	TRBJ2-2	TGTGCCAGCAGTAACAGGGGGCGCGGCACCGGGGAGCTGTTTTTT	CASSNRGRGTGELFF